This T cell receptor (beta chain) was obtained from a study of blood T cell repertoires in COVID-19. Study details: Sites across the United States, Italy and Spain contributed samples from acute and convalescent COVID-19. PBMCs, B-cell-depleted T cells, or T cells were the source of the cDNA or gDNA that made up the material.

Source study methods: Amplification from reference gene primers served as the basis for estimated nucleated cell counts. The assay was immunoSEQ multiplex PCR, and TCRdb's table has in-frame clones only and misses some. V and J calls and clone size are those listed in that table; D and trimming were worked out from the DNA. Of about 210,000 clones in the sample, more than 75% were seen once. The CDR3 runs 15 residues. Germline-derived CDR1 and CDR2 are KGHSH and LQKENI. V lost 3 bases and J lost 3; bases outside the gene matches: 3. What was sequenced was peripheral blood. The origin of this receptor is a woman aged 35 to 49 with acute or convalescent COVID-19. The rearrangement uses TRBV18 and TRBJ1-4; 8 bases match TRBD1. The CDR3 here is CASSPQGAANEKLFF. CDR3 bases: TGTGCCAGCTCACCCCAGGGGGCCGCTAATGAAAAACTGTTTTTT.